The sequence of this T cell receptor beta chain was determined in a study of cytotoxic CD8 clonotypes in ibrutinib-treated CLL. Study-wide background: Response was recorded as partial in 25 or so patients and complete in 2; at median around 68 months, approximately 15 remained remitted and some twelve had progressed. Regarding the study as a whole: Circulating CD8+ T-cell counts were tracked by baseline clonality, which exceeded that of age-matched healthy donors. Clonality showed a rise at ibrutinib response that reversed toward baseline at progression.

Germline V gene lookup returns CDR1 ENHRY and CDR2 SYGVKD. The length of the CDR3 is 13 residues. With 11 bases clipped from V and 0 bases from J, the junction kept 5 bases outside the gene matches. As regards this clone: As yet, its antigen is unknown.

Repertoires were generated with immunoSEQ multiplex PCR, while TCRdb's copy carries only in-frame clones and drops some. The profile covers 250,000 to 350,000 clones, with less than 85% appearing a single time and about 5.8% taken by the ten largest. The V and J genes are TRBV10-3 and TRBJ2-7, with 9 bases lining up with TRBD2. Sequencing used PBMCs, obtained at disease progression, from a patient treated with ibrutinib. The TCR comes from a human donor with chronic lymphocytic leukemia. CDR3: CASRLADSYEQYF. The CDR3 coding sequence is TGTGCCTCGAGACTAGCGGACTCCTACGAGCAGTACTTC.